The present T cell receptor beta chain was sequenced within a study of cytomegalovirus exposure and HLA in healthy donors (dated by TCRdb to the late 2010s). About the investigation overall: In an earlier analysis of roughly 590 of the donors, about 270 Gb of sequence data and 117 million unique TCR beta sequences from about 179 million T cells were reported. Genome-wide SNP genotypes for about 60% of the roughly 700 donors were used in a later genetic analysis, which treated that subset as a discovery cohort. The study used immunosequencing to profile the T cell repertoires of 666 subjects and linked those repertoires to cytomegalovirus serostatus. All discovery cohort repertoires had been generated using a single sequencing platform. Donor age, sex, ethnicity and CMV serostatus were compiled together with the repertoire data. To study patterns of TCR occurrence, a later analysis re-analyzed previously published TCR beta repertoires from 650 to 750 donors and added high-resolution HLA genotyping. Typing coverage differed by locus: A, B, C, DRB1 and DQB1 were typed in about 620-640 donors, DQA1 in roughly 500, DPA1 in over 600, and DPB1 in 400 to 480. High-throughput TCR immunosequencing, statistical association of individual TCRs with disease status, and machine learning were combined to predict cytomegalovirus infection status. Four to six DR-DQ haplotypes were handled as single units for association and clustering, since linkage in the cohort was strong. The later analysis used no new phenotypic data to find candidate immune exposures, relying instead on TCR beta sequences and their occurrence across donors. HLA typing covered class I and class II loci at four-digit resolution. About 280 gigabases of sequencing data and roughly 81 million unique TCR sequences made up an early release that covered several hundred HLA-typed donors. Among roughly 400 genotyped donors of the cohort, an average of 235,054 unique TCR beta nucleotide sequences were sequenced per donor, about a sixth of them non-productive. The genetic ancestry cluster associated with self-reported Caucasian donors included over 65% of the roughly 410 genotyped donors. The study aimed to test whether signatures of past pathogen exposure could be identified by cataloging public T cell receptors. An earlier analysis of fewer than 700 of the donors applied high-throughput TCR beta sequencing to assess whether each TCR beta V gene segment acted as functional or pseudogenic. In addition to the first cohort of 666 subjects, a separate validation cohort of some 120 different subjects was used.

Overall results and qualifications from the work: Linkage disequilibrium might explain the correlated functional status among segregating V segments, but an unknown experimental factor could not be excluded. Sequencing depth was assumed to be roughly uniform across donors in the presence/absence analyses, though that assumption may not hold. Broadly in line with IMGT annotations, most TCR beta V segments showed up in productive rearrangements about 90% or about 30% of the time in an earlier analysis of around 600 of the donors. A cluster of highly shared sequence variants was judged likely to be a technical artifact of the sequencing pipeline. The classifier was reported to diagnose cytomegalovirus status with high specificity and sensitivity in both the original cohort and the validation cohort. A further reported finding was that TCR beta sequences accurately predicted the HLA-A and HLA-B alleles for most subjects in the first cohort. Specific HLA alleles were associated with some 15,000 TCR beta sequences at a false discovery rate of 0.05 in a later analysis. When HLA alleles, especially DR and DQ, strongly co-occurred, attributing TCR associations to individual alleles was difficult. Compared with equally common non-associated chains, HLA-associated TCR beta chains in a later analysis were more clonally expanded and had lower generation probabilities. In this cohort, only TCR beta chains were sequenced, and detectable features were limited by the absence of alpha or paired-chain data. Because counts were too low, approximately 18 rarely observed V segments, including chromosome 9 orphons, were excluded from the earlier analysis of around 640 of the donors. The authors suggested that the approach could potentially be generalized to other disease states and immunological phenotypes. Because HLA typing was unavailable for some donors at each locus, only the typed subset was used in association tests. Most CMV-associated TCR beta chains appeared to be HLA-restricted in a later analysis, and the HLA associations seemed to be driven largely by CMV exposure. In a later analysis, TCR association rates were found to vary across HLA loci, with the most associated TCRs seen for DRB1 alleles and the fewest for HLA-C alleles. Across donors, most TCR sequences were observed very rarely, whereas some public TCRs were present in many individuals. In vitro tests confirmed that a few of the cytomegalovirus-associated TCR beta chains recognize cytomegalovirus antigens. Some IMGT-functional V segments, including TRBV6-2 and TRBV6-3, could not be distinguished by the 87-base-pair reads and were therefore excluded. According to a later genetic analysis, donors in an Asian-associated ancestry cluster had fewer N-insertions in productive TCRs than the approximately 670-donor mean. V-gene and J-gene trimming of TCR beta chains was associated with a missense DCLRE1C variant in a later genetic analysis, and the association was replicated in an independent cohort. A total of around 150 TCR beta chains were listed by the study as associated with cytomegalovirus. For the cohort, immune exposure information was limited to CMV serostatus. According to a later analysis, parvovirus B19, influenza, CMV and Epstein-Barr virus appeared linked to several top co-occurrence clusters.

In total, over 600 healthy bone marrow donors made up the cohort. At the time of sampling, all cohort members were nominally healthy, though unrecorded immune exposures were likely present. The donor was CMV seronegative and was included in the group of a few hundred seronegative cohort members. Every donor gave a peripheral blood sample, and the peripheral blood mononuclear cells from that sample were used for TCR beta sequencing. Genomic DNA extraction from the blood cell samples was performed with the Qiagen DNeasy Blood Extraction Kit. A remark on this clone: Its binding antigen is unknown. No much larger clone is present one base from it, and per-base qualities are unavailable.

The library was obtained by the immunoSEQ multiplex PCR assay. For the multiplex PCR, a mixture combining 60 forward primers for TCR Vbeta segments and 13 reverse primers for TCR Jbeta segments was used. The CDR3 region of rearranged TCR beta genes was amplified from genomic DNA with a multiplex PCR assay. The amplified TCR beta libraries were sequenced on the Illumina HiSeq System as 87-base-pair reads. The authors' analysis ran thus. A later analysis tallied 75 million to 95 million unique TCR beta chains across the approximately 670 repertoires, and approximately 9.9 million of those chains were shared by two or more donors. Raw reads were error-corrected and collapsed into unique sequences by a nearest-neighbor algorithm in which closely related sequences were merged to remove PCR and sequencing errors. CDR3 sequences were aligned to IMGT reference sequences to assign V, D and J gene segments. For a sequence to be retained, a match of at least six nucleotides was required to both a V gene segment and a J gene segment. A rearrangement counted as productive if the CDR3 had no stop codons and remained in frame with V and J, and every other rearrangement counted as non-productive. CDR3 was defined by IMGT convention, running from the second conserved V-encoded cysteine to the conserved J-encoded phenylalanine. In an earlier analysis of 500 to 650 of the donors, sequences lacking an unambiguous match to a single V gene segment were excluded. An earlier analysis of a few hundred of the donors classified V segments as functional when productive rearrangements were above 56.7% and as segregating when the standard deviation between donors was above 5%. A statistical classification framework was built for diagnosing cytomegalovirus status from the catalog of TCR beta chain sequences. In a later analysis, V and J genes were assigned by comparing TCR nucleotide sequences against IMGT/GENE-DB human TR gene sequences. In a later analysis, CDR3 sequences and most-parsimonious VDJ recombination scenarios were assigned using the TCRdist pipeline. In a later analysis, each TCR beta chain was defined by its CDR3 amino acid sequence together with its V-gene family, and reads lacking a unique V-gene family were excluded. As a way to deal with suspected cross-contamination and a sequencing artifact, a later analysis dropped 640 or so nucleotide sequences that were highly shared and had low generation probability. A later analysis calculated a clonal expansion index for each public chain from normalized within-repertoire ranks of inferred template counts. In a later analysis, generation probabilities were computed using a VDJ recombination model fitted to out-of-frame rearrangements, and the results were checked against IGoR. In a later analysis, TCR-TCR, TCR-HLA and TCR-CMV co-occurrence was scored with hypergeometric tests, and a repertoire-size bias correction was applied to TCR pairs. A later analysis estimated false discovery rates by permuting HLA or CMV assignments 20 times. In a later analysis, co-occurring TCRs were grouped using DBSCAN, and TCRdist sequence similarity was added for clustering within HLA-allele-positive subsets. For co-occurrence clustering, repertoires with fewer than 30,000 or more than 120,000 public chains were excluded, along with about five repertoires with anomalous nucleotide sharing. This is the immuneACCESS table as TCRdb keeps it, with only in-frame sequences that have V and J called. A part of the clones is gone; compared with another copy, unresolved V genes explain less than half, and the rest is unexplained. D and trimming come from the DNA, and the V and J calls and clone size come from that table. The table for this sample lists about 120,000 clones; roughly 79% of them were counted only once. The leading ten clones occupy under 5% of the sample.

From the germline V gene (reference sequence), CDR1 is LNHDA and CDR2 is SQIVND. Trimming removed 4 bases from V and 4 bases from J; the gene matches leave 10 bases unexplained. The CDR3 runs 17 residues from the cysteine to the phenylalanine. Only the CDR3 DNA is retained, 51 bases long and in frame from the first base. The chain is assembled from TRBV19 and TRBJ2-1; 10 bases in between match TRBD1. The clonotype originates from a woman aged 25 to 45 in good health and CMV-seronegative. Sequencing used PBMCs. The nucleotide sequence is TGTGCCAGTAGTACCATCACCGGGACAGGGGTTTACAATGAGCAGTTCTTC. Translation gives CASSTITGTGVYNEQFF.